The source of this T cell receptor beta chain is a study of tumor-infiltrating lymphocytes in localized non-small cell lung cancer. On the study more broadly: Some samples were collected after neoadjuvant chemotherapy; smokers, never-smokers and several histologies were included.

Sequencing used immunoSEQ multiplex PCR; TCRdb keeps in-frame clones, though not all of them. The repertoire holds several thousand clones, with over 65% as singletons. Points from the study as a whole: Only some patients had TCR sequencing, depending on available tissue. Tumor T-cell fraction was not associated with recurrence-free survival.

A note on this clone: The target antigen is unknown.

Unmatched junction bases numbered 9, after V lost 4 bases and J lost 2 bases. Germline loops: CDR1 SNHLY, CDR2 FYNNEI. CDR3 length: 16 residues. The sequenced sample consisted of lung tumor tissue. The sequence was obtained from a human donor with non-small cell lung cancer. The J gene is TRBJ2-7, the V gene TRBV2; 9 bases agree with TRBD2. The CDR3 here is CASSAWRAGGTYEQYV. CDR3 bases: TGTGCCAGCAGTGCATGGAGGGCGGGGGGGACCTACGAGCAGTACGTC.